This T cell receptor beta chain is from a study of PD-1 blockade in classical Hodgkin lymphoma. Points from the study as a whole: Prior therapy or disease activity may underlie the repertoire differences, whose causes remain undefined. Newly diagnosed patients reportedly trailed healthy donors in baseline TCR diversity.

Comments on this clone: Its target is not known.

Germline V gives CDR1 GTSNPN, CDR2 SVGIG (reference sequence). The V and J ends lost 0 bases and 6 bases respectively, with 18 bases between them. This CDR3 comprises 15 residues. The table came from immunoSEQ multiplex PCR; TCRdb's copy has only in-frame clones and leaves some out. There are roughly 29,000 clones in the sample; approximately 90% occur only once, and 3.8% lies in the top ten. Time point defined: newly diagnosed, previously untreated cHL patient sample. PBMCs from patients with newly diagnosed, untreated classical Hodgkin lymphoma served as a comparison group for the relapsed/refractory trial patients.

The V and J genes are TRBV30 and TRBJ2-7; maybe TRBD2 (5 bases). The TCR was taken from a human donor with classical Hodgkin lymphoma. Sequencing was done on a sample of peripheral blood mononuclear cells (PBMCs). CDR3: CAWSVRGQSTSEQYF. The CDR3 coding sequence is TGTGCCTGGAGTGTACGTGGCCAGAGTACTAGCGAGCAGTACTTC.